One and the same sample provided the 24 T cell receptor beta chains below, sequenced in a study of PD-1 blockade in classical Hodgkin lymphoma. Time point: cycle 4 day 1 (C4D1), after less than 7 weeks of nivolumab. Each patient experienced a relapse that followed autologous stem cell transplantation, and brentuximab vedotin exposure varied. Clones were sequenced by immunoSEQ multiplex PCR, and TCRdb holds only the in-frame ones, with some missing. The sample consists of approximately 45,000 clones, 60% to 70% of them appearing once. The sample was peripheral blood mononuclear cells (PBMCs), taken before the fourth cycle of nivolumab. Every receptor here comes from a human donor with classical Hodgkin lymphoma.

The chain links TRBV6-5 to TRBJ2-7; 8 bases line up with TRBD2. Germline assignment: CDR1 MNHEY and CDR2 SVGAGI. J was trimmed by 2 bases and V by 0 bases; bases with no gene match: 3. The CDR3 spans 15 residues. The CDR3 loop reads CASSYSAGRAYEQYF. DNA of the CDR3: TGTGCCAGCAGTTACTCGGCCGGGAGGGCCTACGAGCAGTACTTC.

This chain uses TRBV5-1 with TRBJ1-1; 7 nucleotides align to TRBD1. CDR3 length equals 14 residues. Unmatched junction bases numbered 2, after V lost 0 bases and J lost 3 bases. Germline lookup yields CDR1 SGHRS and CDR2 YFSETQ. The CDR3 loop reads CASSLAGQYTEAFF. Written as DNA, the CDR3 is TGCGCCAGCAGCTTGGCGGGACAGTACACTGAAGCTTTCTTT.

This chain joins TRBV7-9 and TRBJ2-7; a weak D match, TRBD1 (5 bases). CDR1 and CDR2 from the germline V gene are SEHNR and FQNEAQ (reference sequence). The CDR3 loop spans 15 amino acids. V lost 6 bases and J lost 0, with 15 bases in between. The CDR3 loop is CASSRQLESSYEQYF. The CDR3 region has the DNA TGTGCCAGCAGTCGACAGTTAGAGAGCTCCTACGAGCAGTACTTC.

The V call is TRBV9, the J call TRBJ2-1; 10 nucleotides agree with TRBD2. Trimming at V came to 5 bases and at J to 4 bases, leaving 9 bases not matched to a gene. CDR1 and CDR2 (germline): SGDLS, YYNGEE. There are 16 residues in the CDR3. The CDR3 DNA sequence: TGTGCCAGCAGTCCGGGACTAGCGAGACTTTACAATGAGCAGTTCTTC. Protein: CASSPGLARLYNEQFF.

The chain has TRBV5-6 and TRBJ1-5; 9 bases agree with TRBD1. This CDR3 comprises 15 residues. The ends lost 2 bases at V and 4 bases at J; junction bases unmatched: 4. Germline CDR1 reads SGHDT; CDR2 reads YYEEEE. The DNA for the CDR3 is TGTGCCAGCAGCTTAAGACAGGGGGGGAATCAGCCCCAGCATTTT. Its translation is CASSLRQGGNQPQHF.

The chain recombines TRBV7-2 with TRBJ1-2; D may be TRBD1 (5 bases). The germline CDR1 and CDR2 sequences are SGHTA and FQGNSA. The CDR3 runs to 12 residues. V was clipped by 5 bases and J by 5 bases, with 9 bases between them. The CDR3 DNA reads TGTGCCAGCAGCCCCCCAGGGTATGGCTACACCTTC. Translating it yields CASSPPGYGYTF.

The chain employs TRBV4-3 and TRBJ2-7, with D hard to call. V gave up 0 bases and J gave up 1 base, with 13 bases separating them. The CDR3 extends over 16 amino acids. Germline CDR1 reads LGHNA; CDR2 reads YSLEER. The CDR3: CASSQDRYPTSYEQYF. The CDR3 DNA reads TGCGCCAGCAGCCAAGATCGCTACCCCACATCCTACGAGCAGTACTTC.

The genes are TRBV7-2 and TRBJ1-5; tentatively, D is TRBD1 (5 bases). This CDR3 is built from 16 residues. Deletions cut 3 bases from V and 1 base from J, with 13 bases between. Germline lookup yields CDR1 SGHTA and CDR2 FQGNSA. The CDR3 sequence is CASSFVAGRSNQPQHF. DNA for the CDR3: TGTGCCAGCAGCTTTGTAGCAGGGAGAAGCAATCAGCCCCAGCATTTT. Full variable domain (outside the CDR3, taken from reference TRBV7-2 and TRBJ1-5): GAGVSQSPSNKVTEKGKDVELRCDPISGHTALYWYRQSLGQGLEFLIYFQGNSAPDKSGLPSDRFSAERTGGSVSTLTIQRTQQEDSAVYLCASSFVAGRSNQPQHFGDGTRLSIL.

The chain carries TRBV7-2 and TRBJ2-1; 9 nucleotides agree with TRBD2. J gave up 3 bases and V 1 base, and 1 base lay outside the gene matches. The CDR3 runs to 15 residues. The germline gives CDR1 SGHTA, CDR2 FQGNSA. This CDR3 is CASSLETSGYNEQFF. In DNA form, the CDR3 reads TGTGCCAGCAGCTTAGAGACTAGCGGCTACAATGAGCAGTTCTTC.

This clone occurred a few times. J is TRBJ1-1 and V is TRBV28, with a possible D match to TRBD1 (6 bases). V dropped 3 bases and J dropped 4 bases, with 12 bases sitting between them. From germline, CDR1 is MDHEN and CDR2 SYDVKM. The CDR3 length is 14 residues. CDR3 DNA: TGTGCCAGCAGTTTCCAGGGGTATAGCACTGAAGCTTTCTTT. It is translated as CASSFQGYSTEAFF.

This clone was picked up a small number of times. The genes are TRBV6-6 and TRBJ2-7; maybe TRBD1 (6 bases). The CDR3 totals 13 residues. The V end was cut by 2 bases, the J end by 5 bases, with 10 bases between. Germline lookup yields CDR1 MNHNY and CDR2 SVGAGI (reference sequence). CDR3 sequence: CASSYRGGNEQYF. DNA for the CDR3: TGTGCCAGCAGTTACAGAGGGGGTAACGAGCAGTACTTC.

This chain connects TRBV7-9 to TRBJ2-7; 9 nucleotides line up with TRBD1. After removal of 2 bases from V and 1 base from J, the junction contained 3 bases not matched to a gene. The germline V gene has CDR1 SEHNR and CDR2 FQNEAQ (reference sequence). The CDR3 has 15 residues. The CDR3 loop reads CASSLPGTGSYEQYF. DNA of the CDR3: TGTGCCAGCAGCTTACCCGGGACAGGGTCCTACGAGCAGTACTTC.

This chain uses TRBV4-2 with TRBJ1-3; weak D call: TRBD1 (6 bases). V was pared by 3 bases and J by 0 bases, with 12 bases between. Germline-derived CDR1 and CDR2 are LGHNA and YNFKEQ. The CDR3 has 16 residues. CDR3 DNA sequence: TGTGCCAGCAGCCAGTACGAACAGGGCTCTGGAAACACCATATATTTT. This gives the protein CASSQYEQGSGNTIYF.

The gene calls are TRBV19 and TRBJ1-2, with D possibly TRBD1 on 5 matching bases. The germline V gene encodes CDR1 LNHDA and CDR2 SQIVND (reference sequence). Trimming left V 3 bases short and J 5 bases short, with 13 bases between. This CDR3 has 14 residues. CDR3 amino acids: CASSIGDGSYGYTF. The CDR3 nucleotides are TGTGCCAGTAGTATCGGGGACGGGAGTTATGGCTACACCTTC.

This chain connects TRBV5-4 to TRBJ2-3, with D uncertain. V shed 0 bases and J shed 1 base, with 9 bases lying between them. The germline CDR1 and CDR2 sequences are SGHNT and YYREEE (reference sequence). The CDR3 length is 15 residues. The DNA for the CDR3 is TGTGCCAGCAGCTTGGATGGGTCGGGCACAGATACGCAGTATTTT. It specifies CASSLDGSGTDTQYF.

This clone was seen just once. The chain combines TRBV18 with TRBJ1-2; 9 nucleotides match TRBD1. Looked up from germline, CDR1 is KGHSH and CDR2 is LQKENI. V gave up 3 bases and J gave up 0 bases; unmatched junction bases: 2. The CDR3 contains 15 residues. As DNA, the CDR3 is TGTGCCAGCTCACCTGGGACAGGGTCTAACTATGGCTACACCTTC. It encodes CASSPGTGSNYGYTF.

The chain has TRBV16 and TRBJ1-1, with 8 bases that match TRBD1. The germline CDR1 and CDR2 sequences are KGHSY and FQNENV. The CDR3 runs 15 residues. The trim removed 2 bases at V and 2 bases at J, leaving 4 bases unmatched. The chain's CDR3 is CASSQLGQGNTEAFF. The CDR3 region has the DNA TGTGCCAGCAGCCAACTTGGACAGGGTAACACTGAAGCTTTCTTT.

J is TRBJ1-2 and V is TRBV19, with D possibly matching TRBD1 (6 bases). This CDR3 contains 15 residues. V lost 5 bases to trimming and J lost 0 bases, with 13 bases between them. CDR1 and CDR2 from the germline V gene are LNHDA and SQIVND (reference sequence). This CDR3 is CASSATRTANYGYTF. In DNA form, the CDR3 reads TGTGCCAGTAGTGCCACACGGACAGCTAACTATGGCTACACCTTC. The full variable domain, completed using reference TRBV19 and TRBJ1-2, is DGGITQSPKYLFRKEGQNVTLSCEQNLNHDAMYWYRQDPGQGLRLIYYSQIVNDFQKGDIAEGYSVSREKKESFPLTVTSAQKNPTAFYLCASSATRTANYGYTFGSGTRLTVV.

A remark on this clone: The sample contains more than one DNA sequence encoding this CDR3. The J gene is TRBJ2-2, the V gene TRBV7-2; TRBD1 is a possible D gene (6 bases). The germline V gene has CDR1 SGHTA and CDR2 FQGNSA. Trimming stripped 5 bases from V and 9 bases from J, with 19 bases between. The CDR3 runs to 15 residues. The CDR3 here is CASSPDRESHRELFF. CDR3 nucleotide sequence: TGTGCCAGCAGCCCGGACAGAGAGTCCCACCGGGAGCTGTTTTTT.

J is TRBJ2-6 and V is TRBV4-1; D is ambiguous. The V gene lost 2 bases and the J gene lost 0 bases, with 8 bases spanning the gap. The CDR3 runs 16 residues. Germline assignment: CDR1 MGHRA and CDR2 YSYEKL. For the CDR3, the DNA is TGCGCCAGCAGCCAACGGGCCGACTCTGGGGCCAACGTCCTGACTTTC. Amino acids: CASSQRADSGANVLTF.

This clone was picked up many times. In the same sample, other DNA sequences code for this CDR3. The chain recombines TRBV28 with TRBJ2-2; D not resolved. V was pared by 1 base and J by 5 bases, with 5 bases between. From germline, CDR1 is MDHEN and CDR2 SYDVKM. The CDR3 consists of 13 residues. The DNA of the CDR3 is TGTGCCAGCAGTTTATCAAGGACCGGGGAGCTGTTTTTT. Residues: CASSLSRTGELFF. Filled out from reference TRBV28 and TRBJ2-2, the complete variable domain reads DVKVTQSSRYLVKRTGEKVFLECVQDMDHENMFWYRQDPGLGLRLIYFSYDVKMKEKGDIPEGYSVSREKKERFSLILESASTNQTSMYLCASSLSRTGELFFGEGSRLTVL.

The CDR3 protein is CASSWSGGDYEQYF. The DNA of the CDR3 is TGCGCCAGCAGCTGGAGTGGTGGGGACTACGAGCAGTACTTC. V and J are TRBV5-1 and TRBJ2-7; D gene unclear. The CDR3 covers 14 residues. V was pared by 3 bases and J by 3 bases, with 13 bases between. Germline CDR1 SGHRS, CDR2 YFSETQ. The complete variable domain, with remaining parts taken from reference TRBV5-1 and TRBJ2-7, reads KAGVTQTPRYLIKTRGQQVTLSCSPISGHRSVSWYQQTPGQGLQFLFEYFSETQRNKGNFPGRFSGRQFSNSRSEMNVSTLELGDSALYLCASSWSGGDYEQYFGPGTRLTVT.

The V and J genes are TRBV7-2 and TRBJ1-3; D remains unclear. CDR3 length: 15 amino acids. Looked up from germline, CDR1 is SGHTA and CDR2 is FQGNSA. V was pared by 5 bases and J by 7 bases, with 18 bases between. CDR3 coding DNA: TGTGCCAGCAGCCCGAACGCGGGCCTGGTGAACACCATATATTTT. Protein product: CASSPNAGLVNTIYF.

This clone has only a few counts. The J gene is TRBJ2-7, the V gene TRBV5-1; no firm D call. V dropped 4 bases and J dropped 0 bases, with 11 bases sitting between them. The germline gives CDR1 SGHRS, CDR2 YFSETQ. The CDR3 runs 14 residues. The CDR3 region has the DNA TGCGCCAGCAGCCTAAGGGTTAACTCCTACGAGCAGTACTTC. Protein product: CASSLRVNSYEQYF.